These 3 T cell receptor beta chains share one sample of origin, sequenced in a study of blood T cell repertoires in COVID-19. The method was immunoSEQ multiplex PCR; TCRdb's version includes in-frame clones alone and lacks a portion of them. The table includes about 50,000 clones, 79% detected once. Sequenced: peripheral blood. These receptors all stem from a man aged 70-80 years with acute or convalescent COVID-19.

This rearrangement joins TRBV27 to TRBJ2-7; 11 nucleotides line up with TRBD2. Trimming removed 1 base from V and 2 bases from J; junction bases left unmatched: 7. The germline V gene encodes CDR1 MNHEY and CDR2 SMNVEV (reference sequence). The CDR3 length is 17 residues. This CDR3 is CASSLFGSGGETYEQYF. The CDR3 nucleotides read TGTGCCAGCAGTTTATTTGGTAGCGGGGGGGAAACCTACGAGCAGTACTTC.

This sequence joins TRBV5-1 and TRBJ2-3; TRBD1 aligns across 9 bases. There are 15 residues in the CDR3. Germline trimming cut 3 bases from V and 4 bases from J; bases unmatched to any gene: 6. Per germline, CDR1 SGHRS and CDR2 YFSETQ. DNA for the CDR3: TGCGCCAGCAGCTCGGGGGACAGGGTCGCAGATACGCAGTATTTT. Its translation is CASSSGDRVADTQYF.

The chain joins TRBV5-4 to TRBJ1-2; D not resolved. The CDR3 covers 15 residues. Deletions cut 0 bases from V and 6 bases from J, with 15 bases between. Germline V gene sequence: CDR1 SGHNT, CDR2 YYREEE (reference sequence). In DNA form, the CDR3 reads TGTGCCAGCAGCTTGGTATATGGGAGGGAGGATGGCTACACCTTC. It codes for CASSLVYGREDGYTF.